This T cell receptor beta chain comes out of a study of low-dose radiotherapy and immunotherapy resistance in tumors. As for the study in general: Fractions of 0.5 Gy went to Cohort 1 every 2 weeks, totaling 6.5 Gy. On a schedule of every two weeks, intravenous cyclophosphamide at a dose of 200 mg/m2 was delivered one day before each radiation and immunotherapy administration. TRAV- and TRBV-specific primers, spanning alpha and beta chains, primed first-strand cDNA.

Described time point: after trial treatment. Treatment indicated: LDRT plus nivolumab, ipilimumab, low-dose cyclophosphamide and aspirin (RACIN trial). Enrollment required an advanced solid tumor negative for tumor-infiltrating lymphocytes. Germline CDR1 reads MNHEY; CDR2 reads SVGEGT. The length of the CDR3 is 13 residues. The V end lost 6 bases, the J end lost 7 bases, and 12 bases lay between the germline ends. A roughly 20-cycle PCR with a constant-region primer and V-primer adapter amplified TCRs. TCRdb ran MiXCR on the reads and lists one entry per CDR3 protein. Of over 50,000 distinct CDR3 sequences listed, roughly 33% are singletons.

Sample: PBMCs, taken after low-dose radiotherapy plus immunotherapy. This receptor was obtained from a male donor with rectosigmoid adenocarcinoma. The V and J genes are TRBV6-2 or TRBV6-3 and TRBJ2-2, with D tentatively TRBD1 or TRBD2 (6 bases each). The CDR3 bases are TGTGCCAGCAGACAGGGAGGTTTCGGGGAGCTGTTTTTT. Residues: CASRQGGFGELFF.